This T cell receptor beta chain was documented in a study of OX40 agonist ivuxolimab in advanced cancers. Sequenced by immunoSEQ multiplex PCR; TCRdb stores in-frame clones only, minus some. The profile shows more than 70,000 clones, 85% of them singletons. Trimming shortened V by 4 bases and J by 8 bases, and 18 bases separated the two germline ends. The CDR3 runs to 14 residues. Germline values: CDR1 SGHRS, CDR2 YFSETQ. Comments on this clone: The identical CDR3 is also encoded by other nucleotide sequences in the sample.

The TCR sequence derives from an adult with an advanced solid tumor such as melanoma, head and neck, liver or kidney cancer. The material sequenced was CD4+ or CD8+ T cells sorted from blood, taken in a trial of the OX40 agonist ivuxolimab. This chain uses TRBV5-1 with TRBJ1-2; D not resolved. CDR3 sequence reads: CASSVTTQLRGYTF. The CDR3 nucleotides are TGCGCCAGCAGCGTAACCACCCAACTAAGAGGCTACACCTTC.